This passage covers 25 T cell receptor beta chains from one sample sequenced in a study of CXCR3-negative and CXCR3-positive naive CD8 T cells. Study results and limitations: More hydrophobic TRB CDR3s were found in CXCR3-positive naive cells than in CXCR3-negative naive cells.

What these receptors recognize is not known. UMI-labeled 5' RACE yielded the TRB cDNA libraries. No DNA is given; TCRdb re-called the 5' RACE reads and lists each CDR3 protein once. The specimen's table records around 140,000 distinct CDR3 sequences. The material sequenced was naive CXCR3+ CD8+ T cells from blood. Subset described: CD45RO-CCR7+CD27+CD95- naive CD8+ T cells expressing CXCR3 (TNR3+). These receptors came from a human donor in good health. Some clones in this sample may be carry-over from other donors' samples.

The chain recombines TRBV28 with TRBJ1-2. This CDR3 contains 17 residues. From germline, CDR1 is MDHEN and CDR2 SYDVKM. The CDR3 loop is CASSLWRGLSANYGYTF.

The chain links TRBV28 to TRBJ2-5. Germline V gives CDR1 MDHEN, CDR2 SYDVKM. The CDR3 has 13 residues. CDR3 protein: CASRLQNQETQYF.

The chain combines TRBV29-1 with TRBJ2-1; the D call of TRBD2 rests on TCRdb alone, since no DNA is present to check it. Germline CDR1 SQVTM, CDR2 ANQGSEA. This CDR3 contains 15 residues. CDR3 sequence reads: CSVDEAGAHSTEQFF.

This chain joins TRBV15 and TRBJ2-5; the D call of TRBD2 rests on TCRdb alone, since no DNA is present to check it. The CDR3 runs to 17 residues. Looked up from germline, CDR1 is LNHNV and CDR2 is YYDKDF (reference sequence). CDR3 residues: CATSSPGVAGDQETQYF.

The genes are TRBV7-9 and TRBJ2-1. Germline loops: CDR1 SEHNR, CDR2 FQNEAQ (reference sequence). CDR3 length equals 15 residues. CDR3 loop: CASIPVGSSYNEQFF.

This chain connects TRBV6-2 or TRBV6-3 to TRBJ2-7; TCRdb lists TRBD1, though no DNA is available to test this call. The CDR3 loop spans 15 amino acids. From germline, CDR1 is MNHEY and CDR2 SVGEGT. This CDR3 reads CASSQAGTGGNEQYF.

This sequence joins TRBV4-3 and TRBJ1-1; the TCRdb call, TRBD1, lacks DNA for checking. Germline loops: CDR1 LGHNA, CDR2 YSLEER. The CDR3 runs to 15 residues. The CDR3 is CASSQEMGGPTEAFF.

The chain is built from TRBV4-2 and TRBJ2-2. This CDR3 is 15 amino acids long. Germline CDR1 LGHNA, CDR2 YNFKEQ. The CDR3 sequence: CASSQDSAWPGELFF.

CDR3 region: CASSLSGGLTGELFF. The chain has TRBV28 and TRBJ2-2; the D gene TCRdb calls, TRBD2, cannot be checked with no DNA. Germline values: CDR1 MDHEN, CDR2 SYDVKM. The CDR3 length is 15 residues.

This chain joins TRBV29-1 and TRBJ1-3; no DNA is available, so the TRBD1 call from TCRdb remains unchecked. CDR1 SQVTM and CDR2 ANQGSEA come from the germline V gene. The CDR3 runs to 12 residues. The CDR3 reads CSVTGVGNTIYF.

The chain couples TRBV6-2 or TRBV6-3 to TRBJ2-1; no DNA is available, so the TRBD1 call from TCRdb remains unchecked. The CDR3 is made up of 14 amino acids. CDR1 MNHEY and CDR2 SVGEGT come from the germline V gene. This CDR3 is CASSWTNPYSEQFF.

The rearrangement uses TRBV6-5 and TRBJ1-1. Germline V gene lookup returns CDR1 MNHEY and CDR2 SVGAGI. The CDR3 totals 15 residues. The CDR3: CASSYGRDLNTEAFF.

The genes are TRBV29-1 and TRBJ1-3; the D call from TCRdb, TRBD1, cannot be confirmed without DNA. Germline loops: CDR1 SQVTM, CDR2 ANQGSEA. The CDR3 runs to 12 residues. CDR3 residues: CSVEWAGNTIYF.

This chain joins TRBV6-6 and TRBJ2-5; lacking DNA, the TRBD1 call made by TCRdb goes unchecked. Per the germline V gene, CDR1 is MNHNY and CDR2 is SVGAGI (reference sequence). The CDR3 has 15 residues. This chain's CDR3 is CASTEWGGEEETQYF.

This chain connects TRBV15 to TRBJ2-6; lacking DNA, the TRBD1 call made by TCRdb goes unchecked. The CDR3 is made up of 20 amino acids. CDR1 LNHNV and CDR2 YYDKDF come from the germline V gene (reference sequence). The CDR3 reads CATSRGNRDIPISGANVLTF.

The chain couples TRBV15 to TRBJ1-5; TCRdb's D call, TRBD1, is unchecked because there is no DNA. CDR3 length equals 14 residues. Germline V CDR1 and CDR2: LNHNV, YYDKDF (reference sequence). This CDR3 reads CATSGGTGGQPQHF. Full variable domain (outside the CDR3, taken from reference TRBV15 and TRBJ1-5): DAMVIQNPRYQVTQFGKPVTLSCSQTLNHNVMYWYQQKSSQAPKLLFHYYDKDFNNEADTPDNFQSRRPNTSFCFLDIRSPGLGDTAMYLCATSGGTGGQPQHFGDGTRLSIL.

The V call is TRBV28, the J call TRBJ1-6; TCRdb picks TRBD1, but there is no DNA to check that call. Looked up from germline, CDR1 is MDHEN and CDR2 is SYDVKM. This CDR3 has 14 residues. The CDR3 spells CASSTRGYNSPLHF.

This sequence joins TRBV7-2 and TRBJ2-7; the D gene TCRdb calls, TRBD1, cannot be checked with no DNA. This CDR3 comprises 14 residues. The V gene's germline CDR1 is SGHTA and CDR2 FQGNSA. CDR3 residues: CASSPDRGPYEQYF.

The chain uses TRBV29-1 and TRBJ2-3. The CDR3 sequence is 13 residues long. The germline V gene encodes CDR1 SQVTM and CDR2 ANQGSEA. CDR3 sequence: CSVEDDITDTQYF.

The V gene is TRBV28, the J gene TRBJ2-6. CDR1 and CDR2 from the germline V gene are MDHEN and SYDVKM. This CDR3 has 17 residues. CDR3 amino acids: CASSLATGDSGANVLTF.

The V call is TRBV27, the J call TRBJ2-3; the TCRdb D gene call, TRBD2, has no DNA to confirm it. CDR1 and CDR2 (germline): MNHEY, SMNVEV (reference sequence). The CDR3 length is 14 residues. CDR3: CASSVRGAPDTQYF.

V and J are TRBV19 and TRBJ2-7; TCRdb outputs TRBD1, but without DNA this stays unchecked. Germline values: CDR1 LNHDA, CDR2 SQIVND (reference sequence). The CDR3 sequence is 15 residues long. The CDR3 loop reads CASSHGQGASYEQYF.

The chain links TRBV4-3 to TRBJ2-1; the TCRdb D gene call, TRBD1, has no DNA to confirm it. The CDR3 contains 13 residues. The V gene's germline CDR1 is LGHNA and CDR2 YSLEER. CDR3: CASSHQGGNEQFF.

The rearrangement uses TRBV7-9 and TRBJ2-1. This CDR3 spans 13 amino acids. Looked up from germline, CDR1 is SEHNR and CDR2 is FQNEAQ (reference sequence). CDR3 loop: CASSLAQVNEQFF.

The CDR3 sequence: CASSFGFLYEQYF. J is TRBJ2-7 and V is TRBV11-2. CDR3 length equals 13 residues. The germline gives CDR1 SGHAT, CDR2 FQNNGV.